This TCR beta chain originates from a study of blood T cell repertoires in COVID-19. The overall study: Whether acute or convalescent, the COVID-19 samples came from the United States, Italy and Spain. Sample material is recorded as cDNA or gDNA derived from T cells, B-cell-depleted T cells, or PBMCs.

Trimming cost V 7 bases and J 1 base, with 8 bases left between them. The germline V gene encodes CDR1 SNHLY and CDR2 FYNNEI. The CDR3 length is 13 residues. Per the original data handling: Reference gene primer amplification gave nucleated cell count estimates. This table comes from immunoSEQ multiplex PCR, and its TCRdb copy is limited to in-frame clones, with some not included. V and J calls and clone size are given by that table; D and trimming were obtained from the DNA. The sample comprises just over 90,000 clones, 80% of which are singletons, and roughly 15% rests with the top ten. The sequenced sample was peripheral blood. The chain couples TRBV2 to TRBJ1-5, with TRBD1 as a possible D gene (6 bases). The receptor's source is a human donor in a cohort sampled during active COVID-19. CDR3 loop: CASTGQSNQPQHF. For the CDR3, the DNA is TGTGCCAGCACTGGACAGAGCAATCAGCCCCAGCATTTT.